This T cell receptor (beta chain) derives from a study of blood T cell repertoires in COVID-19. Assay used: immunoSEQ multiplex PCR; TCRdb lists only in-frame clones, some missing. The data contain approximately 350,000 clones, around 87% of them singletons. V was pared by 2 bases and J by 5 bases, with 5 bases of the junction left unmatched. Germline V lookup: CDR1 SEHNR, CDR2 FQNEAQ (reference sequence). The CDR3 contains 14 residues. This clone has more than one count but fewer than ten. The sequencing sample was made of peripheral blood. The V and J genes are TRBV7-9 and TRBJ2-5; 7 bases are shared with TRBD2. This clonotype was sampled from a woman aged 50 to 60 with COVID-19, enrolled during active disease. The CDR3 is CASSLSGGTETQYF. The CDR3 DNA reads TGTGCCAGCAGCTTATCGGGGGGAACGGAGACCCAGTACTTC.